One and the same sample provided the 13 T cell receptor beta chains below, sequenced in a study of breast tumors, draining lymph nodes, adjacent tissues. TCRdb re-called the multiplex PCR reads with MiXCR, one entry per CDR3 protein. There are about 180,000 distinct CDR3 sequences in the sample; approximately 33% occur only once, and less than 4% lies in the top ten. Breast cancer patients provided tissue from their axillary draining lymph nodes. The sequencing input was axillary lymph node tissue. These receptors all stem from a female donor with breast cancer. Some clones in this sample may be carry-over from other donors' samples.

The V gene is TRBV29-1, the J gene TRBJ2-1, with D perhaps assigned TRBD1 or TRBD2 (6 bases each). Per the germline V gene, CDR1 is SQVTM and CDR2 is ANQGSEA. The CDR3 is made up of 17 amino acids. The CDR3 DNA sequence: TGCCAGCAGCCAAGAGAGGGGGAGAGATTTGAAGCGGGTGAGCAGTTCTTC. This translates into CQQPREGERFEAGEQFF.

This clonotype turned up a few times. The junction and the germline gene differ at one end; a read error may be behind it. The J gene is TRBJ1-2, the V gene TRBV20-1; a possible D gene is TRBD1 (6 bases). The CDR3 covers 12 residues. Germline V gene sequence: CDR1 DFQATT, CDR2 SNEGSKA (reference sequence). The CDR3 nucleotides read TGCAGTGCCGGTCTGGGGGCCGTTGGCTCCACCTTC. Its translation: CSAGLGAVGSTF.

This clonotype was seen many times. V is TRBV5-8 and J is TRBJ2-3, with unresolved D. V was clipped by 6 bases and J by 2 bases, with 22 bases between them. Germline V gene sequence: CDR1 SGHTS, CDR2 YDEGEE. The CDR3 loop spans 17 amino acids. This chain's CDR3 is CASTSGMQLKYTDTQYF. CDR3 sequence (DNA): TGTGCCAGCACCTCTGGCATGCAGCTGAAGTACACAGATACGCAGTATTTT.

Notes on this clonotype: A much bigger clone sits one base away, suggesting this may be a read error. The rearrangement uses TRBV27 and TRBJ2-7; D may be TRBD1 or TRBD2 (6 bases each). The CDR3 is made up of 13 amino acids. Trimming removed 10 bases at V and 3 bases at J, with 16 bases between. Germline loops: CDR1 MNHEY, CDR2 SMNVEV (reference sequence). CDR3 DNA sequence: TGTGCCACGGGGGCACCACGGATCTACGAGCAGTACTTC. It is translated as CATGAPRIYEQYF.

The chain joins TRBV18 to TRBJ1-3, with 9 bases fitting TRBD1. This CDR3 contains 17 residues. The V segment lost 5 bases and the J segment 6 bases; nucleotides outside the gene matches: 14. Germline V CDR1 and CDR2: KGHSH, LQKENI. The CDR3 is CASSALSGTGNENTIYF. For the CDR3, the DNA is TGTGCCAGCTCAGCCCTTTCCGGGACAGGGAATGAAAACACCATATATTTT.

V is TRBV15 and J is TRBJ2-7; perhaps TRBD2 as D (7 bases). Per germline, CDR1 LNHNV and CDR2 YYDKDF (reference sequence). Trimming pared 6 bases from V and 1 base from J, leaving 22 bases between. This CDR3 has 17 amino acids. The CDR3 spells CATRTSAGGPVSYEQYF. The CDR3 nucleotides are TGTGCCACCAGGACATCAGCCGGGGGGCCGGTATCCTACGAGCAGTACTTC.

This clonotype occurred many times. This chain connects TRBV7-2 to TRBJ1-2, with TRBD1 as a possible D gene (6 bases). The CDR3 loop spans 16 amino acids. V lost 5 bases to trimming and J lost 0 bases, with 16 bases between them. Germline values: CDR1 SGHTA, CDR2 FQGNSA. This chain's CDR3 is CASSPYRTEANYGYTF. CDR3 bases: TGTGCCAGCAGCCCATATCGGACAGAAGCTAACTATGGCTACACCTTC.

In this sample, this clonotype turned up many times. V is TRBV28 and J is TRBJ1-5, with 10 bases aligning to TRBD1. J lost 6 bases, V lost 5 bases, and 4 bases had no gene match. In germline, CDR1 is MDHEN, CDR2 SYDVKM. The CDR3 is 14 amino acids. CDR3 sequence reads: CASSTGQGGQPQHF. Written as DNA, the CDR3 is TGTGCCAGCAGTACCGGACAGGGGGGTCAGCCCCAGCATTTT.

This clonotype was recorded at least ten times. The rearrangement joins TRBV6-5 to TRBJ1-2; no reliable D call. Trimming cost V 6 bases and J 0 bases, with 8 bases left between them. CDR3 length: 13 residues. Looked up from germline, CDR1 is MNHEY and CDR2 is SVGAGI. The CDR3, as DNA: TGTGCCAGCAGCCCAATAGCTAACTATGGCTACACCTTC. The encoded protein is CASSPIANYGYTF.

This clonotype was counted only a few times. J is TRBJ1-1 and V is TRBV19; D unclear. This CDR3 spans 14 amino acids. Looked up from germline, CDR1 is LNHDA and CDR2 is SQIVND (reference sequence). Trimming stripped 3 bases from V and 2 bases from J, with 10 bases between. The CDR3 coding sequence is TGTGCCAGTAGTATGGGCACGATAAACACTGAAGCTTTCTTT. It encodes CASSMGTINTEAFF. The full variable domain, completed using reference TRBV19 and TRBJ1-1, is DGGITQSPKYLFRKEGQNVTLSCEQNLNHDAMYWYRQDPGQGLRLIYYSQIVNDFQKGDIAEGYSVSREKKESFPLTVTSAQKNPTAFYLCASSMGTINTEAFFGQGTRLTVV.

Ten or more counts support this clonotype. J is TRBJ2-1 and V is TRBV20-1; TRBD1 might be the D (6 bases). The V end lost 5 bases, the J end lost 4 bases, and 9 bases lay between the germline ends. The germline CDR1 and CDR2 sequences are DFQATT and SNEGSKA (reference sequence). CDR3 length: 12 amino acids. This CDR3 reads CSALTGYNEQFF. The CDR3 nucleotides are TGCAGTGCTTTAACAGGGTACAATGAGCAGTTCTTC.

Concerning this clonotype: A much more abundant neighbour one base away suggests this may be a read error. The chain has TRBV27 and TRBJ2-2, with 8 bases aligning to TRBD1. The germline gives CDR1 MNHEY, CDR2 SMNVEV (reference sequence). This CDR3 is 16 amino acids long. Here the CDR3 reads CASSGRTGSVAGELSF. CDR3 coding DNA: TGTGCCAGCAGTGGCAGGACAGGGAGTGTGGCCGGGGAGCTGTCTTTT.

V is TRBV4-1 and J is TRBJ2-3; TRBD1 matches at 10 bases. Trimming cost V 0 bases and J 0 bases; bases outside gene matches: 6. Germline lookup yields CDR1 MGHRA and CDR2 YSYEKL. The CDR3 extends over 18 amino acids. DNA of the CDR3: TGCGCCAGCAGCCAAGATAAAGGGACAGGGGTTAGCACAGATACGCAGTATTTT. This translates into CASSQDKGTGVSTDTQYF.